This T cell receptor beta chain is drawn from a study of blood T cell repertoires in COVID-19 (dated by TCRdb to 2018 to 2020). The study in broad terms: Samples covering the acute and convalescent phases of COVID-19 were provided by collaborators in the United States, Italy and Spain. The material from the prospective study consisted of cDNA or gDNA derived from T cells, B-cell-depleted T cells, or PBMCs. Subjects who had been exposed to COVID-19, were actively infected with it, or had recovered from it provided the deeply sampled blood TCRbeta repertoires that made up the dataset. A freely available public database, intended as a resource for researchers studying the immune response to SARS-CoV-2, is where the repertoires were released. Samples were obtained from the ongoing ImmuneRACE study (first 160 participants) and from 1,254 subjects provided by 6 global collaborators. Nearly every sample came with metadata listing a de-identified subject ID, COVID-19 status, age in years and sex. Where available, HLA class I and class II types were obtained from metadata supplied by the sample provider rather than from assay-based typing.

General findings and caveats noted by the study authors: The quantity of clinical and demographic metadata differed by source and by participant and was supplied without curation.

One collaborating source in Seattle enrolled patients during active infection and followed them longitudinally through the course of disease. Whole blood was collected in K2EDTA tubes by collaborating institutions according to the institutions' own protocols. Collaborator samples were shipped for TCRbeta analysis as frozen whole blood, isolated PBMCs, or DNA extracted from either sample type. The immunoSEQ Assay, a bias-controlled multiplex PCR, was used to amplify TCRbeta CDR3 regions from genomic DNA. The study's processing was this. Nucleated cell counts per sample were estimated from amplification of reference gene primers within the assay. To quantify the absolute abundance of each unique TCRbeta CDR3 rearrangement, sequence reads were collapsed and filtered. For each sample, productive Simpson clonality was calculated as the square root of Simpson's diversity index over productive rearrangements. The table comes from immuneACCESS by way of TCRdb, which keeps in-frame sequences with V and J called. Part of the clones is missing from these tables; in studies checked, under half for an unresolved V gene and the rest for unknown reasons. D and trimming were read from the DNA, whereas the V and J calls and clone size are those reported in that table. Within this sample are 35,000 to 40,000 clones, with 70% to 90% of them counted one time only. Clones ranked in the top ten supply 4.7% of the sample.

V is cut back by 6 bases and J by 3 bases, with 15 bases in the junction unmatched. The CDR3 goes from the cysteine to the phenylalanine over 16 residues. The only DNA kept is the CDR3, 48 bases in frame from the first base. The germline V gene provides CDR1 SGHRS and CDR2 YFSETQ. Remarks on this clone: It has no known antigen specificity. The sample holds no much larger clone one base away, and base qualities are not on file.

Sequencing was performed on peripheral blood. This chain is built from TRBV5-1 and TRBJ2-7; TRBD1 lines up with 7 middle nucleotides. The TCR comes from a man aged 55 to 70 with COVID-19, enrolled during active disease. Here is the DNA: TGCGCCAGCAACCCCGAGCCTCAGGGGGTAAGCTACGAGCAGTACTTC. Translated, it gives CASNPEPQGVSYEQYF.